This section outlines one T cell receptor (beta chain) sequence together with its context. What it binds is unknown. Lacking the conserved final phenylalanine or tryptophan, this CDR3 likely reflects a read error. The hyperthyroidism patients had all been newly diagnosed, and their disease duration was under 2 months. Their ages ranged from 18 to 65 years. Exclusion of a patient resulted from uncontrolled infection, other autoimmune disease, pregnancy or lactation. The investigators amplified TCR beta CDR3 regions from RNA transcripts. The HTBI set primed first-round TCR CDR3 RT-PCR. Via MiXCR, TCRdb re-called the multiplex PCR reads, giving one row per CDR3 protein. Among about 720,000 distinct CDR3 sequences listed, around 20% were seen once. The data originate from a study of T cells in Graves' hyperthyroidism and ophthalmopathy. Findings of the study overall: Blood held most thyroid clonotypes expanded above 0.001 frequency. The model foresaw ophthalmopathy a median roughly 6 months prior to onset.

The CDR3 length is 13 residues. Trimming took 3 bases from V and 4 from J; bases not matched to a gene: 6. Germline values: CDR1 DFQATT, CDR2 SNEGSKA (reference sequence). Sample: blood. V gene TRBV20-1 combines with J gene TRBJ2-7; 7 bases fit TRBD1. This clonotype originated in a woman in her forties or fifties with Graves' hyperthyroidism that later progressed to Graves' ophthalmopathy. The CDR3 DNA reads as TGCAGTGCTAGTAAGACAGGGACGTACGAGCAGTACTCC. This codes for CSASKTGTYEQYS.